The T cell receptor beta chain described here comes from a study of blood T cell repertoires in COVID-19. Study-level information: The analysed material was cDNA or gDNA that came from T cells, B-cell-depleted T cells, or PBMCs.

As handled by the study authors: Estimates of nucleated cell counts were drawn from the amplification of reference gene primers. The data were produced by immunoSEQ multiplex PCR, yet TCRdb's version contains in-frame clones alone and is incomplete. V and J calls plus clone size are reproduced from that table; the DNA served to infer D and trimming. The table includes 250,000 to 300,000 clones, approximately 91% detected once. V was trimmed by 3 bases and J by 0 bases, leaving 15 bases between them. The CDR3 loop spans 17 amino acids. Germline V gives CDR1 LNHDA, CDR2 SQIVND (reference sequence). Material: peripheral blood. This receptor was identified in a woman in her twenties or thirties with COVID-19, enrolled during active disease. The gene calls are TRBV19 and TRBJ1-3; possibly TRBD1 for D (6 bases). The CDR3 DNA follows: TGTGCCAGTAGTATCTTAAGGACAGCGCTCTCTGGAAACACCATATATTTT. Protein sequence: CASSILRTALSGNTIYF.